This entry concerns a single T cell receptor (beta chain). Its specificity is not known. These data come from a study of T-cell reconstitution after alpha-beta-depleted transplantation in children. V trimming: 4 bases; J trimming: 1 base; junction bases outside the gene matches: 8. Germline V gives CDR1 LGHNA, CDR2 YSLEER. There are 19 residues in the CDR3. Preparation of the TCRbeta library was carried out with unique molecular identifiers. TCRdb processed the PCR reads anew with MiXCR; each CDR3 protein has one entry. The sample carries fewer than 450,000 distinct CDR3 sequences, 15% to 20% recorded once. General study points: It was reported that alpha-beta T cells came from several hundred expanded graft clones (about two months after transplant). Hyperexpanded clones declined; after one year, newly produced T cells mostly supplied diversity.

The TCR sequence derives from a male patient aged 2-9 years who had a stem cell transplant for acute lymphoblastic leukemia, so the T cells may come from the graft donor. This chain joins TRBV4-3 and TRBJ2-6, with 12 bases fitting TRBD2. Sequenced material: PBMCs, mostly from graft donor cells, taken 360 days after TCRalphabeta/CD19-depleted stem cell transplant. The CDR3 bases are TGCGCCAGCAGCCGGACTAGCGGGACCCCCTTATCTGGGGCCAACGTCCTGACTTTC. Translated, it gives CASSRTSGTPLSGANVLTF.